The 11 T cell receptor beta chains below were found in one sample sequenced in a study of blood T cell repertoires in COVID-19. TCRdb's copy holds only in-frame clones and misses some; the assay was immunoSEQ multiplex PCR. This table holds more than 150,000 clones, roughly four fifths found once. The sample was peripheral blood. The origin of the receptors is a man over 45 who had recovered from COVID-19.

The gene calls are TRBV7-9 and TRBJ1-5, with 8 bases lining up with TRBD1. Unmatched junction bases numbered 2, after V lost 5 bases and J lost 5 bases. The V gene's germline CDR1 is SEHNR and CDR2 FQNEAQ (reference sequence). This CDR3 comprises 13 residues. Written as DNA, the CDR3 is TGTGCCAGCAGCGTGACAGGGGATCAGCCCCAGCATTTT. This translates into CASSVTGDQPQHF.

With respect to this clone: One end of the junction is discordant with germline, which a read error may explain. J is TRBJ1-3 and V is TRBV2; D is unresolved. Looked up from germline, CDR1 is SNHLY and CDR2 is FYNNEI. The CDR3 length is 9 residues. The CDR3 DNA is TGTGCCAGCAGTGAACCCCTGGCCTTT. Protein product: CASSEPLAF.

The J gene is TRBJ1-4, the V gene TRBV5-1; 8 nucleotides line up with TRBD1. The CDR3 loop spans 15 amino acids. V shed 4 bases, J shed 8 bases, and the junction held 10 bases outside the gene matches. From germline, CDR1 is SGHRS and CDR2 YFSETQ. The CDR3 region has the DNA TGCGCCAGCAGCGTAGGACAGGGAAGAGGAGAAAAACTGTTTTTT. Residues: CASSVGQGRGEKLFF.

In its sample, this clone was seen a few times. The V and J genes are TRBV11-2 and TRBJ2-1; the match to TRBD1 covers 9 bases. The V and J ends lost 8 bases and 9 bases, in that order; junction bases with no gene match: 11. Germline V lookup: CDR1 SGHAT, CDR2 FQNNGV. This CDR3 has 14 residues. The CDR3 here is CASLYGTGQFEQFF. The DNA of the CDR3 is TGTGCCAGCCTTTACGGGACAGGGCAATTTGAGCAGTTCTTC. Full variable domain (rest looked up from reference TRBV11-2 and TRBJ2-1): EAGVAQSPRYKIIEKRQSVAFWCNPISGHATLYWYQQILGQGPKLLIQFQNNGVVDDSQLPKDRFSAERLKGVDSTLKIQPAKLEDSAVYLCASLYGTGQFEQFFGPGTRLTVL.

In its sample, this clone was seen a few times. The chain employs TRBV29-1 and TRBJ2-1; 9 bases align to TRBD2. The CDR3 has 15 residues. J lost 5 bases, V lost 4 bases, and 9 bases had no gene match. CDR1 is SQVTM and CDR2 is ANQGSEA in the germline V gene. The CDR3 region has the DNA TGCAGCGTTGGTAGGTCTAGCGGGATCCACAATGAGCAGTTCTTC. Translation gives CSVGRSSGIHNEQFF.

This chain links TRBV18 with TRBJ2-6; the D gene is possibly TRBD2 (6 bases). V gave up 5 bases and J gave up 3 bases, with 14 bases separating them. Germline-derived CDR1 and CDR2 are KGHSH and LQKENI. The CDR3 runs to 16 residues. The CDR3 nucleotides are TGTGCCAGCTCAGGCCGGAGGGGTAATGGGGCCAACGTCCTGACTTTC. Protein sequence: CASSGRRGNGANVLTF. Looking up the rest from reference TRBV18 and TRBJ2-6 gives the full variable domain: NAGVMQNPRHLVRRRGQEARLRCSPMKGHSHVYWYRQLPEEGLKFMVYLQKENIIDESGMPKERFSAEFPKEGPSILRIQQVVRGDSAAYFCASSGRRGNGANVLTFGAGSRLTVL.

The CDR3 is CASTQGWDNRERGLGEQYF. In nucleotides, the CDR3 is TGTGCCAGCACCCAGGGTTGGGACAACAGGGAAAGGGGGCTAGGCGAGCAGTACTTC. The chain carries TRBV7-8 and TRBJ2-7; TRBD1 agrees at 7 bases. V lost 7 bases to trimming and J lost 6 bases; unmatched junction nucleotides: 27. The CDR3 has 19 residues. Germline V gene lookup returns CDR1 SGHVS and CDR2 FQNEAQ.

This chain uses TRBV4-1 with TRBJ1-2, with TRBD1 identical over 9 bases. The CDR3 runs 16 residues. Trimming at V came to 3 bases and at J to 4 bases, leaving 9 bases not matched to a gene. Looked up from germline, CDR1 is MGHRA and CDR2 is YSYEKL. The CDR3 spells CASSQGPGQGFYGYTF. CDR3 nucleotides: TGCGCCAGCAGCCAGGGACCGGGACAGGGATTCTATGGCTACACCTTC.

The V call is TRBV28, the J call TRBJ2-5, with a possible D match to TRBD2 (5 bases). Germline-derived CDR1 and CDR2 are MDHEN and SYDVKM. V was trimmed by 6 bases and J by 7 bases, leaving 18 bases between them. The CDR3 extends over 14 amino acids. The CDR3 DNA follows: TGTGCCAGCAGCCCGTTTTTTCGCGAGGGGACCCAGTACTTC. It yields the protein CASSPFFREGTQYF.

The chain combines TRBV5-1 with TRBJ2-7, with TRBD1 matching over 12 bases. Looked up from germline, CDR1 is SGHRS and CDR2 is YFSETQ. V trimming: 2 bases; J trimming: 7 bases; junction bases outside the gene matches: 7. The CDR3 extends over 15 amino acids. This CDR3 reads CASSFAGQGAGEQYF. The CDR3 nucleotides read TGCGCCAGCAGCTTTGCGGGACAGGGGGCTGGGGAGCAGTACTTC.

The table lists this clone with a count of one. The chain has TRBV10-2 and TRBJ2-5, with a possible D match to TRBD2 (7 bases). CDR1 and CDR2 from the germline V gene are WSHSY and SAAADI. The CDR3 consists of 15 residues. Between the trimmed V and J ends, which lost 5 bases and 2 bases, there was a span of 15 bases. As DNA, the CDR3 is TGCGCCAGCAGTTTGCAGGGAGGGGGGCAAGAGACCCAGTACTTC. Protein sequence: CASSLQGGGQETQYF.